The present T cell receptor beta chain was sequenced within a study of breast tumors, draining lymph nodes, adjacent tissues. General observations from the study: Compared with lymph nodes, tumors were less diverse; compared with nontumor tissue, more. Most tumor T cells seemingly derive from lymph node, then expand in tumor. Tumor and nontumor repertoires were significantly more similar in luminal-like than in basal-like breast cancer.

V gave up 0 bases and J gave up 6 bases, with 8 bases separating them. The CDR3 length is 14 residues. Germline assignment: CDR1 SEHNR and CDR2 FQNEAQ (reference sequence). Samples came from axillary lymph nodes draining the breast cancer. TCRdb re-derived calls from the multiplex PCR reads in MiXCR, one entry per CDR3 protein. There are roughly 120,000 distinct CDR3 sequences in the sample; less than 20% occur only once, and under 4.5% lies in the top ten. The table lists this clonotype with many counts. What it recognizes is unknown. This chain connects TRBV7-9 to TRBJ1-4; D might be TRBD1 (5 bases). This clonotype was obtained from a female donor with breast cancer. Some clones in this sample may be carry-over from other donors' samples. Input material: axillary lymph node tissue. CDR3 protein: CASSLAGGDEKLFF. For the CDR3, the DNA is TGTGCCAGCAGCTTAGCGGGAGGGGATGAAAAACTGTTTTTT.